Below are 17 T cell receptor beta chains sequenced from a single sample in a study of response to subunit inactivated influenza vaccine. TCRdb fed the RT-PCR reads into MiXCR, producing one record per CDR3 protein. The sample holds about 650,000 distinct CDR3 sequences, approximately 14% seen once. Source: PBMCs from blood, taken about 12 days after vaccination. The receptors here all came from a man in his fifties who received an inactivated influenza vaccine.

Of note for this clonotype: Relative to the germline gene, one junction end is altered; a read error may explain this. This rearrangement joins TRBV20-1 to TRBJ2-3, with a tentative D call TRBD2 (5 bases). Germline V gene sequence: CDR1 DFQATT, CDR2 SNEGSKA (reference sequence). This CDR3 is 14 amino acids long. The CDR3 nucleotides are TGCAATGCTAGAGAGGCTAGCAGCACAGATACGCAGTATTTT. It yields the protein CNAREASSTDTQYF.

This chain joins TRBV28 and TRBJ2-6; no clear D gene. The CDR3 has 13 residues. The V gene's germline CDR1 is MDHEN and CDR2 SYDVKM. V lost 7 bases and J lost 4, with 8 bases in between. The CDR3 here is CASKRPGANVLTF. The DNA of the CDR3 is TGTGCCAGCAAAAGGCCCGGGGCCAACGTCCTGACTTTC.

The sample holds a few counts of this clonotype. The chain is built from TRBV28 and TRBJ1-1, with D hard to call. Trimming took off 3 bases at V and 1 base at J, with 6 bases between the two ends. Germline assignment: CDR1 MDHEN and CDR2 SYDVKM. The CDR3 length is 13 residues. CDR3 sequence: CASSFITNTEAFF. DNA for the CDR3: TGTGCCAGCAGTTTTATAACGAACACTGAAGCTTTCTTT.

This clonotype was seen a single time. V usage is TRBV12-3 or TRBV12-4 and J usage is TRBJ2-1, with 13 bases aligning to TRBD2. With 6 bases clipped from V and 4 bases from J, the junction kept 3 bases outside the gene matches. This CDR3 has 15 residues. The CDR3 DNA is TGTGCCAGCAGGGGGACTAGCGGGATTTACAATGAGCAGTTCTTC. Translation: CASRGTSGIYNEQFF.

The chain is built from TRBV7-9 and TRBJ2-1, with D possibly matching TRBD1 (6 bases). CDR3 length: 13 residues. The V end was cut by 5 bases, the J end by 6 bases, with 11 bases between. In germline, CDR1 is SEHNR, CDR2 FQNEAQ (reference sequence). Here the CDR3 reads CASSPKQGNEQFF. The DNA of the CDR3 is TGTGCCAGCAGCCCCAAACAGGGCAATGAGCAGTTCTTC.

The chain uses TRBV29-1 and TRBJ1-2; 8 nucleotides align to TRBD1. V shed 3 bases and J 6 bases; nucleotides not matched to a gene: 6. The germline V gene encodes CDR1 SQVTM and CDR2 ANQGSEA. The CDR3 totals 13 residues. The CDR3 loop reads CSVDRGRVHGYTF. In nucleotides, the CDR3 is TGCAGCGTTGACAGGGGGCGCGTTCATGGCTACACCTTC.

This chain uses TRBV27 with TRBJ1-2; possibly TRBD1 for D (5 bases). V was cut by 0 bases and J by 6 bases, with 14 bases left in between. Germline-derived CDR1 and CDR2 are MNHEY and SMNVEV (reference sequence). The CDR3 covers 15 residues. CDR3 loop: CASSLSVREYDGYTF. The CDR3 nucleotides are TGTGCCAGCAGTTTATCGGTCAGGGAGTACGATGGCTACACCTTC.

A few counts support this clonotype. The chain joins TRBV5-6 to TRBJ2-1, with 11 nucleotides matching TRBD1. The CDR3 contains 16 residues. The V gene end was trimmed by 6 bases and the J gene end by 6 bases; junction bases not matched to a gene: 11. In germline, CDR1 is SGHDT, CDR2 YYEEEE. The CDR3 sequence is CASKANGGQGGNEQFF. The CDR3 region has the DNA TGTGCCAGCAAGGCAAACGGGGGACAGGGGGGCAATGAGCAGTTCTTC.

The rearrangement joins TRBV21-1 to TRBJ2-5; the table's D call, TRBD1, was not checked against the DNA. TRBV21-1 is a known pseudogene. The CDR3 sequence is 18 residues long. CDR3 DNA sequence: TGTGCCAGCAGCAAAGCGGCTAAACAGGGGATGAACCAAGAGACCCAGTACTTC. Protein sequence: CASSKAAKQGMNQETQYF.

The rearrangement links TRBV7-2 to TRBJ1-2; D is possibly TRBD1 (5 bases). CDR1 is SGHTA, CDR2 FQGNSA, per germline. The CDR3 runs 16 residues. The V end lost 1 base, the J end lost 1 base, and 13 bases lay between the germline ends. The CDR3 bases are TGTGCCAGCAGCTTAGGAGGGGCGGATGTTAACTATGGCTACACCTTC. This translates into CASSLGGADVNYGYTF.

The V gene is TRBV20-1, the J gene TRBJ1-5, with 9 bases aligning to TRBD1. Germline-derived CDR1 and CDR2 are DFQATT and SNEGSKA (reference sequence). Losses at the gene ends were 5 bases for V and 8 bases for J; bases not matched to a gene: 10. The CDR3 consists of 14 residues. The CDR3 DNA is TGCAGTGCTGCGGACAGGGGAAGTAGTAAGCCCCAGCATTTT. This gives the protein CSAADRGSSKPQHF.

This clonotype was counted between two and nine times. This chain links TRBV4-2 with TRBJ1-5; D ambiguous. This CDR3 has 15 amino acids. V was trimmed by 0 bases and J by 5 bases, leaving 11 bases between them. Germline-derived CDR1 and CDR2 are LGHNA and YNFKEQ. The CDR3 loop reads CASSQDRTPHQPQHF. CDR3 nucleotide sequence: TGTGCCAGCAGCCAAGACAGGACCCCCCATCAGCCCCAGCATTTT.

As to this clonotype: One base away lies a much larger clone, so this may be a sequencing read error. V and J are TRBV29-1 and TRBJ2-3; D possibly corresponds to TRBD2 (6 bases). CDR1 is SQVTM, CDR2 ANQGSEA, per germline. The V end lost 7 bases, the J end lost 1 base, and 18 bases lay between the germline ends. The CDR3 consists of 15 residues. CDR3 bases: TGCAGCGATCGAAAGGAGGGCGGGGGCACAGATACGCAGTATTTT. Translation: CSDRKEGGGTDTQYF.

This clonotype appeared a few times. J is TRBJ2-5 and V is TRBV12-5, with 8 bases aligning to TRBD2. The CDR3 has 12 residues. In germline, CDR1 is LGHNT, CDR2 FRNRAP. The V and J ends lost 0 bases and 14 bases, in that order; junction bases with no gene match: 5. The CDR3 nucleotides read TGTGCTAGTGGTTTGGTGCGGCGGGGGGCCTACTTC. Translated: CASGLVRRGAYF.

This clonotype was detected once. The CDR3 coding sequence is TGTGCCACCAGCAGAGATAAGGGTCCCGACGAGCAGTACTTC. It specifies CATSRDKGPDEQYF. The chain combines TRBV15 with TRBJ2-7; D call uncertain. The V gene lost 0 bases and the J gene lost 5 bases, with 11 bases spanning the gap. The length of the CDR3 is 14 residues. Per the germline V gene, CDR1 is LNHNV and CDR2 is YYDKDF (reference sequence).

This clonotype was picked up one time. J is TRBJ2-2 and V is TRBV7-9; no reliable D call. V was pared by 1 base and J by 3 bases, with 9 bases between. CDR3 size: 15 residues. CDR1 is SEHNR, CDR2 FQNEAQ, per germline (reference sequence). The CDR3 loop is CASSLGPLDTGELFF. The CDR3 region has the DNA TGTGCCAGCAGCTTAGGACCGCTAGACACCGGGGAGCTGTTTTTT.

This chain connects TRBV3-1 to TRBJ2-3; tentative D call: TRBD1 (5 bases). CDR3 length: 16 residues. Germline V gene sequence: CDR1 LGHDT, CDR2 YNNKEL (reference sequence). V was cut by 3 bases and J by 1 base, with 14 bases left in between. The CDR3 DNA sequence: TGTGCCAGCAGCCACCACGGGCAGGGTGGCACAGATACGCAGTATTTT. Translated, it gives CASSHHGQGGTDTQYF.